The next 25 T cell receptor beta chains were all read from a single sample in a study of regulatory T cells in long-lasting Graves disease (dated by TCRdb to 2020 to 2023). The time point label of this sample denotes: newly diagnosed GD, antithyroid drugs for less than 3 months. For both TCR sequencing and RNA sequencing, RNA was extracted from PBMCs in TRIzol. The method behind the library was multiplex PCR. Sequencing used an Illumina HiSeq 4000. TCR beta libraries were built with iRepertoire HTBI primers and Arm-PCR amplification of CDR3 regions. TCRdb reprocessed the public reads (quality trimming at Q25 with fastp, clone calling with MiXCR) and kept in-frame beta chains. Each entry is one CDR3 protein sequence, shown with its most common DNA and genes. Counted in this sample were some 450,000 distinct CDR3 sequences; less than 20% of them appeared once. The ten largest clonotypes hold approximately 12% of the sample.

These data were also filed under a second study, of T cells in Graves' hyperthyroidism and ophthalmopathy.

The sequencing used peripheral blood mononuclear cells (PBMCs), collected at new diagnosis, from a patient treated with antithyroid drugs. These receptors originate from a woman in her 30s with Graves disease. Donor details come from another sample of the same person, matched by shared clones.

This clonotype was picked up one time. The J gene is TRBJ2-7, the V gene TRBV7-8, with TRBD1 identical over 8 bases. Germline trimming cut 5 bases from V and 2 bases from J; bases unmatched to any gene: 8. Germline assignment: CDR1 SGHVS and CDR2 FQNEAQ. CDR3 length equals 15 residues. The CDR3, as DNA: TGTGCCAGCAGCGCCAGACAGGGGTTTGCCTACGAGCAGTACTTC. Translating it yields CASSARQGFAYEQYF.

Regarding this clonotype: This may come from a read error, since a much larger clone is one base off. This chain joins TRBV28 and TRBJ1-3; 8 positions match TRBD1. The CDR3 has 16 residues. Germline CDR1 reads MDHEN; CDR2 reads SYDVKM. Germline trimming cut 6 bases from V and 5 bases from J; bases unmatched to any gene: 12. The CDR3 bases are TGTGCCAGCAGCTATACGATAAGGGACAGGAGAAACACCATATATTTT. Translating gives CASSYTIRDRRNTIYF.

This clonotype has a handful of counts. The chain couples TRBV29-1 to TRBJ1-5; D unclear. Trimming cost V 4 bases and J 0 bases, with 7 bases left between them. In germline, CDR1 is SQVTM, CDR2 ANQGSEA. The CDR3 runs 13 residues. Here the CDR3 reads CSVGTLSNQPQHF. The CDR3 nucleotides are TGCAGCGTTGGAACCCTTAGCAATCAGCCCCAGCATTTT.

The chain uses TRBV9 and TRBJ2-5; a weak D match, TRBD1 (6 bases). This CDR3 spans 13 amino acids. V lost 4 bases, J lost 3 bases, and 10 bases lay in between. From germline, CDR1 is SGDLS and CDR2 YYNGEE. Here the CDR3 reads CASSPNREETQYF. DNA of the CDR3: TGTGCCAGCAGCCCTAACAGGGAAGAGACCCAGTACTTC.

This clonotype was counted ten times or more. The chain couples TRBV14 to TRBJ2-7, with D perhaps assigned TRBD1 or TRBD2 (7 bases each). CDR1 and CDR2 from the germline V gene are SGHDN and FVKESK. The CDR3 runs 16 residues. Trimming removed 2 bases from V and 3 bases from J, with 17 bases in between. CDR3 DNA sequence: TGTGCCAGCAGCCAACTCCAGGGGGGGTACGGCTACGAGCAGTACTTC. Amino acids: CASSQLQGGYGYEQYF.

The table lists this clonotype with many counts. The CDR3 bases are TGCAGCGTGGCTACAGACACCGGGGAGCTGTTTTTT. Amino acids: CSVATDTGELFF. The V gene is TRBV29-1, the J gene TRBJ2-2; D gene ambiguous. CDR1 SQVTM and CDR2 ANQGSEA come from the germline V gene. The CDR3 is made up of 12 amino acids. Trimming removed 6 bases at V and 3 bases at J, with 8 bases between.

This clonotype was counted many times. The rearrangement uses TRBV28 and TRBJ1-5; 7 bases align to TRBD1. The V and J ends lost 6 bases and 0 bases, in that order; junction bases with no gene match: 14. The CDR3 is made up of 18 amino acids. Germline V gene sequence: CDR1 MDHEN, CDR2 SYDVKM. CDR3 region: CASRKRTGTTYSNQPQHF. CDR3 sequence (DNA): TGTGCCAGCAGAAAGAGGACAGGAACGACCTATAGCAATCAGCCCCAGCATTTT.

This clonotype was seen only once. The V call is TRBV12-3 or TRBV12-4, the J call TRBJ1-2; 11 bases match TRBD1. There are 18 residues in the CDR3. Losses at the gene ends were 6 bases for V and 6 bases for J; bases not matched to a gene: 18. CDR3: CASSRGPGQGGNYHGYTF. The CDR3 DNA is TGTGCCAGCAGCCGAGGGCCGGGACAGGGGGGAAACTATCATGGCTACACCTTC.

This clonotype has more than one count but fewer than ten. In DNA, the CDR3 is TGTGCCAGCAGCCAAGTAGAAGGGCAATACGAGCAGTACTTC. As protein: CASSQVEGQYEQYF. The chain combines TRBV4-2 with TRBJ2-7; D not resolved. Trimming removed 1 base from V and 4 bases from J, with 11 bases in between. Germline-derived CDR1 and CDR2 are LGHNA and YNFKEQ. This CDR3 is 14 amino acids long.

This sequence joins TRBV19 and TRBJ2-3; a possible D gene is TRBD2 (6 bases). Germline V gene sequence: CDR1 LNHDA, CDR2 SQIVND (reference sequence). The CDR3 runs 15 residues. Trimming left V 1 base short and J 2 bases short, with 10 bases between. The chain's CDR3 is CASSIGRRDTDTQYF. The DNA of the CDR3 is TGTGCCAGTAGTATAGGCAGGCGGGACACAGATACGCAGTATTTT.

CDR3 in amino acids: CSARDLLAGGPADTQYF. CDR3 in DNA: TGCAGTGCTAGGGACCTCTTAGCGGGAGGGCCAGCAGATACGCAGTATTTT. V gene TRBV20-1 combines with J gene TRBJ2-3, with 11 bases identical to TRBD2. The CDR3 is made up of 17 amino acids. The ends lost 3 bases at V and 4 bases at J; junction bases unmatched: 12. Germline CDR1 DFQATT, CDR2 SNEGSKA (reference sequence).

This clonotype was counted at least ten times. The chain carries TRBV12-3 or TRBV12-4 and TRBJ2-7; TRBD1 agrees at 7 bases. This CDR3 comprises 13 residues. V was clipped by 5 bases and J by 3 bases; unmatched bases: 4. The CDR3 spells CASSTGTVYEQYF. CDR3 DNA sequence: TGTGCCAGCAGTACCGGGACAGTCTACGAGCAGTACTTC.

This chain uses TRBV14 with TRBJ2-5, with D possibly TRBD2 on 5 matching bases. V gave up 4 bases and J gave up 3 bases, with 9 bases separating them. From germline, CDR1 is SGHDN and CDR2 FVKESK. The CDR3 has 13 amino acids. CDR3 sequence: CASSPTGKETQYF. CDR3 sequence (DNA): TGTGCCAGCAGCCCAACGGGAAAAGAGACCCAGTACTTC.

This clonotype was counted at least ten times. V is TRBV28 and J is TRBJ2-7, with a tentative D call TRBD2 (6 bases). The CDR3 is made up of 13 amino acids. V was shortened by 2 bases and J by 4 bases, with 9 bases between the two germline ends. CDR1 and CDR2 from the germline V gene are MDHEN and SYDVKM. The DNA for the CDR3 is TGTGCCAGCAGTTTAGGAGGGAAATACGAGCAGTACTTC. This codes for CASSLGGKYEQYF.

The table lists this clonotype with a few counts. The V gene is TRBV20-1, the J gene TRBJ2-7; the match to TRBD2 covers 12 bases. Germline assignment: CDR1 DFQATT and CDR2 SNEGSKA (reference sequence). The V segment lost 6 bases and the J segment 6 bases; nucleotides outside the gene matches: 9. CDR3 length equals 14 residues. CDR3 residues: CSASGLAGKSEQYF. The CDR3 DNA follows: TGCAGTGCCTCTGGACTAGCGGGAAAGAGCGAGCAGTACTTC.

Ten or more counts support this clonotype. This chain connects TRBV7-9 to TRBJ2-3; D may be TRBD1 or TRBD2 (5 bases each). The V and J ends lost 7 bases and 3 bases respectively, with 11 bases between them. Germline V gene sequence: CDR1 SEHNR, CDR2 FQNEAQ (reference sequence). CDR3 size: 13 residues. This CDR3 reads CASNSGATDTQYF. CDR3 nucleotide sequence: TGTGCCAGCAACTCCGGGGCGACAGATACGCAGTATTTT.

The chain links TRBV20-1 to TRBJ2-2; no definite D call. V lost 0 bases and J lost 2, with 4 bases in between. Germline V gene lookup returns CDR1 DFQATT and CDR2 SNEGSKA (reference sequence). The CDR3 has 13 residues. The CDR3 region is CSAREANTGELFF. In nucleotides, the CDR3 is TGCAGTGCTAGAGAGGCTAACACCGGGGAGCTGTTTTTT.

This clonotype was observed many times. This chain uses TRBV6-4 with TRBJ2-7; D is ambiguous. Germline CDR1 MRHNA, CDR2 SNTAGT. Trimming shortened V by 7 bases and J by 0 bases, and 13 bases separated the two germline ends. The CDR3 spans 14 residues. This CDR3 reads CASMGSWSSYEQYF. The CDR3 DNA reads TGTGCCAGCATGGGCAGTTGGAGCTCCTACGAGCAGTACTTC.

There are a few counts of this clonotype. The gene calls are TRBV14 and TRBJ2-1; D is uncertain. CDR1 is SGHDN, CDR2 FVKESK, per germline. The CDR3 spans 13 residues. The germline V and J ends were trimmed by 0 bases and 3 bases, with 3 bases remaining between them. The CDR3 reads CASSQDDYNEQFF. The CDR3 nucleotides are TGTGCCAGCAGCCAAGACGACTACAATGAGCAGTTCTTC. Full variable domain (rest looked up from reference TRBV14 and TRBJ2-1): EAGVTQFPSHSVIEKGQTVTLRCDPISGHDNLYWYRRVMGKEIKFLLHFVKESKQDESGMPNNRFLAERTGGTYSTLKVQPAELEDSGVYFCASSQDDYNEQFFGPGTRLTVL.

This clonotype was observed at least ten times. CDR3 loop: CASGLGDSSYNEQFF. The DNA for the CDR3 is TGTGCTAGTGGTTTAGGAGACAGCTCCTACAATGAGCAGTTCTTC. The V and J genes are TRBV12-5 and TRBJ2-1, with D tentatively TRBD1 (5 bases). This CDR3 is built from 15 residues. Germline CDR1 is LGHNT and CDR2 is FRNRAP. Trimming took 3 bases from V and 0 from J, leaving 9 bases between them.

This clonotype was counted at least ten times. The chain joins TRBV6-1 to TRBJ2-1; 8 bases are a match to TRBD2. V was clipped by 2 bases and J by 9 bases; unmatched bases: 9. The germline V gene encodes CDR1 MNHNS and CDR2 SASEGT. This CDR3 is built from 15 residues. The CDR3 nucleotides read TGTGCCAGCAGTGAACAAGCGGGAGTTGGCATTGAGCAGTTCTTC. Translated, it gives CASSEQAGVGIEQFF.

This clonotype has a count of ten or more. The V and J genes are TRBV6-1 and TRBJ2-1, with 7 bases matching TRBD1. Germline CDR1 is MNHNS and CDR2 is SASEGT. The CDR3 contains 16 residues. V lost 1 base and J lost 6; bases outside the gene matches: 9. The CDR3 region has the DNA TGTGCCAGCAGTGAAGTCAGGGGGAGAACGAGCAATGAGCAGTTCTTC. Its translation: CASSEVRGRTSNEQFF.

The genes are TRBV15 and TRBJ2-1; D is unresolved. The germline V gene has CDR1 LNHNV and CDR2 YYDKDF (reference sequence). Trimming stripped 5 bases from V and 0 bases from J, with 8 bases between. CDR3 size: 14 residues. CDR3 sequence (DNA): TGTGCCACCAGCCATACTGCCTCCTACAATGAGCAGTTCTTC. It translates to CATSHTASYNEQFF.

The rearrangement uses TRBV6-1 and TRBJ2-7; the D gene is possibly TRBD2 (6 bases). The CDR3 runs to 15 residues. Germline lookup yields CDR1 MNHNS and CDR2 SASEGT. Trimming pared 1 base from V and 6 bases from J, leaving 16 bases between. CDR3 bases: TGTGCCAGCAGTGAAGAAGCGAGTGGGGGAGGCGAGCAGTACTTC. Translated, it gives CASSEEASGGGEQYF.

This clonotype has just a few counts. V is TRBV7-3 and J is TRBJ2-1, with D perhaps TRBD2 (5 bases). V dropped 7 bases and J dropped 0 bases, with 13 bases sitting between them. Looked up from germline, CDR1 is SGHTA and CDR2 is FQGTGA. The CDR3 contains 15 residues. The CDR3 protein is CASTEDSSSYNEQFF. For the CDR3, the DNA is TGTGCCAGCACCGAGGACTCCAGCTCCTACAATGAGCAGTTCTTC.